The 30 T cell receptor beta chains given below trace back to one sample, sequenced in a study of shared clonotypes between healthy human individuals. Data came from immunoSEQ multiplex PCR; TCRdb stores just in-frame clones and leaves some out. The table has roughly 2.1 million clones, around 93% seen once. CD8 cells classed as naive were CD45RO-negative and positively selected for CCR7, excluding terminally differentiated effector memory CD45RA+ cells. The sequencing input was naive CD8+ T cells from PBMCs. Every receptor here comes from a man aged 18 to 29 in good health. Some clones in this sample may be carry-over from other donors' samples.

V and J are TRBV6-1 and TRBJ2-1; no definite D call. The CDR3 has 16 residues. Germline V gene sequence: CDR1 MNHNS, CDR2 SASEGT. Deletions cut 0 bases from V and 0 bases from J, with 9 bases between. The CDR3 loop is CASSEAGASSYNEQFF. The CDR3 DNA reads as TGTGCCAGCAGTGAAGCGGGCGCGAGCTCCTACAATGAGCAGTTCTTC.

V usage is TRBV14 and J usage is TRBJ1-1; weak D call: TRBD1 (5 bases). The V and J ends lost 4 bases and 3 bases respectively, with 15 bases between them. The CDR3 contains 15 residues. The V gene's germline CDR1 is SGHDN and CDR2 FVKESK. The CDR3 is CASSPLGVEDTEAFF. CDR3 nucleotide sequence: TGTGCCAGCAGCCCTTTAGGGGTCGAGGACACTGAAGCTTTCTTT.

The chain carries TRBV28 and TRBJ2-2; D is unresolved. V lost 7 bases, J lost 4 bases, and 16 bases lay in between. The CDR3 covers 15 residues. Germline V gives CDR1 MDHEN, CDR2 SYDVKM. The CDR3 spells CASTTPQVFTGELFF. As DNA, the CDR3 is TGTGCCAGCACCACTCCCCAGGTCTTCACCGGGGAGCTGTTTTTT.

The chain recombines TRBV23-1 with TRBJ1-5; D might be TRBD1 (6 bases). TRBV23-1 qualifies as an ORF whose function is uncertain. The CDR3 covers 18 residues. Trimming took off 7 bases at V and 3 bases at J, with 25 bases between the two ends. Here the CDR3 DNA reads TGCGCCAGCACCCCCCCTTTTCACGGACAGCCTTTCAATCAGCCCCAGCATTTT. This gives the protein CASTPPFHGQPFNQPQHF.

Concerning this clone itself: The sample holds other DNA sequences that translate to the same CDR3. The J gene is TRBJ2-1, the V gene TRBV11-2; a possible D gene is TRBD2 (5 bases). CDR1 and CDR2 (germline): SGHAT, FQNNGV. Trimming stripped 1 base from V and 0 bases from J, with 10 bases between. This CDR3 has 16 amino acids. The CDR3 is CASSLGPGSSYNEQFF. The CDR3 nucleotides read TGTGCCAGCAGCTTAGGACCGGGGAGCTCCTACAATGAGCAGTTCTTC.

The J gene is TRBJ2-7, the V gene TRBV5-1; 7 bases align to TRBD2. Germline V lookup: CDR1 SGHRS, CDR2 YFSETQ. The trim removed 4 bases at V and 7 bases at J, leaving 14 bases unmatched. This CDR3 has 15 amino acids. The CDR3 DNA reads as TGCGCCAGCAGCGGGTGGGCTAGCGGCCCAAGGGAGCAGTACTTC. Translated: CASSGWASGPREQYF.

This clone has only one observation. At one boundary the junction diverges from the germline segment, which might be a read error. V usage is TRBV7-2 and J usage is TRBJ1-5, with no clear D. This CDR3 contains 12 residues. Germline CDR1 reads SGHTA; CDR2 reads FQGNSA. This CDR3 is CASSIAYQPQHF. CDR3 coding DNA: TGTGCCAGCAGCATAGCGTATCAGCCCCAGCATTTT.

The V and J genes are TRBV6-1 and TRBJ1-5, with 7 bases that match TRBD1. The CDR3 runs 15 residues. In germline, CDR1 is MNHNS, CDR2 SASEGT. The trim removed 6 bases at V and 2 bases at J, leaving 7 bases unmatched. Here the CDR3 DNA reads TGTGCCAGCAGCGGGGACAGTAGTCGCAATCAGCCCCAGCATTTT. Its translation is CASSGDSSRNQPQHF.

V and J are TRBV13 and TRBJ2-7; no definite D call. Between the trimmed V and J ends, which lost 0 bases and 3 bases, there was a span of 9 bases. CDR1 PRHDT and CDR2 FYEKMQ come from the germline V gene (reference sequence). The CDR3 covers 14 residues. CDR3 loop: CASSLGSKVYEQYF. CDR3 DNA sequence: TGTGCCAGCAGCTTAGGGTCAAAGGTCTACGAGCAGTACTTC. Looking up the rest from reference TRBV13 and TRBJ2-7 gives the full variable domain: AAGVIQSPRHLIKEKRETATLKCYPIPRHDTVYWYQQGPGQDPQFLISFYEKMQSDKGSIPDRFSAQQFSDYHSELNMSSLELGDSALYFCASSLGSKVYEQYFGPGTRLTVT.

The J gene is TRBJ1-2, the V gene TRBV6-5; D perhaps matches TRBD1 (5 bases). The V end was cut by 10 bases, the J end by 3 bases, with 18 bases between. Per the germline V gene, CDR1 is MNHEY and CDR2 is SVGAGI. This CDR3 has 14 residues. The CDR3: CATGGVLGYYGYTF. The CDR3 DNA sequence: TGTGCCACCGGGGGAGTCTTGGGGTACTATGGCTACACCTTC.

V usage is TRBV6-1 and J usage is TRBJ2-7; D is tentatively TRBD1 or TRBD2 (5 bases each). CDR3 size: 16 residues. Germline V gives CDR1 MNHNS, CDR2 SASEGT. V lost 6 bases and J 3 bases, leaving 21 bases between the germline ends. CDR3 residues: CASSELSRGTNYEQYF. The CDR3 DNA reads TGTGCCAGCAGCGAACTCTCTCGGGGCACCAACTACGAGCAGTACTTC.

For this clone: Other DNA sequences in the same sample also yield this CDR3. The chain links TRBV7-9 to TRBJ1-1; D remains ambiguous. The V end was cut by 5 bases, the J end by 0 bases, with 7 bases between. The germline CDR1 and CDR2 sequences are SEHNR and FQNEAQ (reference sequence). This CDR3 is 13 amino acids long. CDR3 DNA: TGTGCCAGCAGCGGGCCTATGAACACTGAAGCTTTCTTT. Its protein is CASSGPMNTEAFF.

The V gene is TRBV4-2, the J gene TRBJ1-1; no reliable D call. Trimming shortened V by 4 bases and J by 4 bases, and 19 bases separated the two germline ends. Germline-derived CDR1 and CDR2 are LGHNA and YNFKEQ. The CDR3 extends over 16 amino acids. CDR3 in DNA: TGTGCCAGCAGCCCATATGAGGGTTCGTCGCGCACTGAAGCTTTCTTT. Protein: CASSPYEGSSRTEAFF.

This chain links TRBV7-9 with TRBJ2-3; maybe TRBD1 (6 bases). The CDR3 length is 15 residues. V lost 4 bases and J 2 bases, leaving 13 bases between the germline ends. Germline V CDR1 and CDR2: SEHNR, FQNEAQ (reference sequence). CDR3 coding DNA: TGTGCCAGCAGCTCAACAGGGAGATCCACAGATACGCAGTATTTT. Translated: CASSSTGRSTDTQYF.

The rearrangement links TRBV4-1 to TRBJ2-5; 7 bases are shared with TRBD1. Losses at the gene ends were 0 bases for V and 4 bases for J; bases not matched to a gene: 8. There are 16 residues in the CDR3. The V gene's germline CDR1 is MGHRA and CDR2 YSYEKL. The CDR3 DNA sequence: TGCGCCAGCAGCCAAGACCCGGGACAGCGCCGAGAGACCCAGTACTTC. Its translation: CASSQDPGQRRETQYF.

The chain combines TRBV28 with TRBJ1-5, with D uncertain. Germline V gene data show CDR1 as MDHEN and CDR2 as SYDVKM. CDR3 length equals 13 residues. Trimming took 3 bases from V and 10 from J, leaving 13 bases between them. CDR3 in amino acids: CASSFLSMHPQHF. The CDR3 DNA follows: TGTGCCAGCAGTTTTCTCTCGATGCATCCCCAGCATTTT.

The rearrangement links TRBV7-3 to TRBJ2-6; unclear D gene. This CDR3 has 15 residues. Germline values: CDR1 SGHTA, CDR2 FQGTGA. V was trimmed by 4 bases and J by 1 base, leaving 8 bases between them. Here the CDR3 DNA reads TGTGCCAGCAGCTCCCCAACGTCTGGGGCCAACGTCCTGACTTTC. Translating it yields CASSSPTSGANVLTF.

The chain carries TRBV6-5 and TRBJ2-7; TRBD2 agrees at 10 bases. Trimming cost V 6 bases and J 0 bases; bases outside gene matches: 5. Germline CDR1 and CDR2: MNHEY and SVGAGI. The CDR3 contains 15 residues. The CDR3 protein is CASRMSGRASYEQYF. The CDR3 coding sequence is TGTGCCAGCAGAATGAGCGGGAGGGCCTCCTACGAGCAGTACTTC.

The gene calls are TRBV19 and TRBJ1-1; weak D call: TRBD1 (6 bases). Germline CDR1 LNHDA, CDR2 SQIVND (reference sequence). The V end lost 4 bases, the J end lost 1 base, and 13 bases lay between the germline ends. CDR3 length equals 15 residues. This CDR3 reads CASSKRRTENTEAFF. The CDR3 region has the DNA TGTGCCAGTAGTAAACGAAGGACAGAGAACACTGAAGCTTTCTTT.

J is TRBJ1-3 and V is TRBV28; no firm D call. The CDR3 has 12 residues. Germline-derived CDR1 and CDR2 are MDHEN and SYDVKM. Between the trimmed V and J ends, which lost 6 bases and 4 bases, there was a span of 7 bases. The CDR3 nucleotides are TGTGCCAGCAGCTATTTCGGAAACACCATATATTTT. This encodes CASSYFGNTIYF.

In its sample, this clone was seen once. The chain carries TRBV23-1 and TRBJ1-4, with 7 nucleotides matching TRBD1. TRBV23-1 is labeled an ORF, and its function is uncertain. The CDR3 spans 13 residues. V was pared by 7 bases and J by 7 bases, with 6 bases of the junction left unmatched. The CDR3 is CASKTGSGEKLFF. CDR3 bases: TGCGCCAGCAAGACAGGGTCCGGTGAAAAACTGTTTTTT.

The chain is built from TRBV4-3 and TRBJ2-1, with D hard to call. V was cut by 0 bases and J by 4 bases, with 13 bases left in between. This CDR3 is 16 amino acids long. Germline V CDR1 and CDR2: LGHNA, YSLEER. The CDR3 here is CASSQEGEGLYNEQFF. CDR3 nucleotides: TGCGCCAGCAGCCAAGAAGGAGAAGGGTTGTACAATGAGCAGTTCTTC.

The chain has TRBV5-4 and TRBJ2-7; no firm D call. V was clipped by 2 bases and J by 2 bases, with 14 bases between them. CDR1 SGHNT and CDR2 YYREEE come from the germline V gene (reference sequence). The CDR3 is 15 residues long. The CDR3 is CASSFYRAEAYEQYF. CDR3 nucleotide sequence: TGTGCCAGCAGCTTTTACCGTGCGGAAGCCTACGAGCAGTACTTC.

This clone was found a few times. The J gene is TRBJ1-5, the V gene TRBV27; TRBD1 matches 11 bases. Germline values: CDR1 MNHEY, CDR2 SMNVEV (reference sequence). V lost 5 bases to trimming and J lost 5 bases; unmatched junction nucleotides: 5. This CDR3 is built from 15 residues. CDR3 nucleotides: TGTGCCAGCAGTGGTGGGACAGGGGGTCATCAGCCCCAGCATTTT. It specifies CASSGGTGGHQPQHF.

The chain is built from TRBV28 and TRBJ2-5, with D possibly being TRBD2 (6 bases). Looked up from germline, CDR1 is MDHEN and CDR2 is SYDVKM. V gave up 2 bases and J gave up 1 base, with 17 bases separating them. The length of the CDR3 is 17 residues. This CDR3 is CASSLDPRETFQETQYF. CDR3 nucleotides: TGTGCCAGCAGTTTAGACCCTCGGGAGACCTTCCAAGAGACCCAGTACTTC.

With respect to this clone: Different DNA sequences within this sample yield the same CDR3. The V call is TRBV6-5, the J call TRBJ1-5; no clear D gene. Germline V CDR1 and CDR2: MNHEY, SVGAGI. V lost 5 bases to trimming and J lost 4 bases, with 6 bases between them. CDR3 length: 12 amino acids. The CDR3 DNA is TGTGCCAGCAGTCCACCTAATCAGCCCCAGCATTTT. Translating gives CASSPPNQPQHF.

As regards this clone: The identical CDR3 is also encoded by other nucleotide sequences in the sample. J is TRBJ2-7 and V is TRBV9; D is perhaps TRBD1 or TRBD2 (6 bases each). Per the germline V gene, CDR1 is SGDLS and CDR2 is YYNGEE. V lost 7 bases, J lost 5 bases, and 16 bases lay in between. This CDR3 has 13 residues. The CDR3 sequence is CASSRGGKDEQYF. CDR3 coding DNA: TGTGCCAGCTCGCGAGGGGGGAAGGACGAGCAGTACTTC.

V is TRBV7-9 and J is TRBJ2-2, with 11 bases matching TRBD2. This CDR3 contains 15 residues. With 2 bases clipped from V and 5 bases from J, the junction kept 1 base outside the gene matches. CDR1 is SEHNR and CDR2 is FQNEAQ in the germline V gene (reference sequence). The CDR3: CASSLRTSGTGELFF. The CDR3 DNA reads as TGTGCCAGCAGCTTAAGGACTAGCGGGACCGGGGAGCTGTTTTTT. Based on the CDR3 plus reference TRBV7-9 and TRBJ2-2, the full variable domain is DTGVSQNPRHKITKRGQNVTFRCDPISEHNRLYWYRQTLGQGPEFLTYFQNEAQLEKSRLLSDRFSAERPKGSFSTLEIQRTEQGDSAMYLCASSLRTSGTGELFFGEGSRLTVL.

A note on this clone: Other DNA sequences in the sample encode the same CDR3. The rearrangement links TRBV6-1 to TRBJ2-7, with D maybe TRBD1 (5 bases). The CDR3 spans 12 residues. Trimming removed 11 bases at V and 1 base at J, with 12 bases between. Germline V gene data show CDR1 as MNHNS and CDR2 as SASEGT. The CDR3 region is CASGDSSYEQYF. Here the CDR3 DNA reads TGTGCCTCCGGAGACAGTTCCTACGAGCAGTACTTC.

Here the CDR3 reads CASSTGLTRLSYEQYF. The CDR3 DNA sequence: TGTGCCAGCAGTACTGGGCTCACACGCCTCTCCTACGAGCAGTACTTC. The chain uses TRBV28 and TRBJ2-7, with D hard to call. CDR1 is MDHEN, CDR2 SYDVKM, per germline. The CDR3 has 16 amino acids. Trimming left V 5 bases short and J 0 bases short, with 17 bases between.